The clone carrying this TCR beta chain was found many times. What it recognizes is unknown. This specimen comes from a study of regulatory T cells in long-lasting Graves disease. With iRepertoire HTBI primers and Arm-PCR of CDR3 regions, TCR beta libraries were built. TCRdb reprocessed the multiplex PCR reads with MiXCR, giving one entry per CDR3 protein. The sample includes 400,000 to 600,000 distinct CDR3 sequences, about 22% of them seen just once. General observations from the study: Sharing of public clonotypes was greater in persistent patients (2,741) than in new patients (about 970).

Sample time point: persistent/refractory GD, antithyroid drugs over 5 years with positive TRAb. With RNA extracted from PBMCs as input, the TCR library was made. From an endocrinology department in Xi'an, China, came the patients. The specimen was peripheral blood mononuclear cells (PBMCs), collected when the disease was refractory, from a patient treated with antithyroid drugs. This clonotype was obtained from a female donor with Graves disease.

This chain's CDR3 is CSASDRQGGGYTF. CDR3 nucleotides: TGCAGTGCTAGCGACCGTCAGGGCGGGGGCTACACCTTC. This chain joins TRBV20-1 and TRBJ1-2; possibly TRBD1 for D (5 bases). The CDR3 covers 13 residues. In germline, CDR1 is DFQATT, CDR2 SNEGSKA (reference sequence). Trimming stripped 3 bases from V and 8 bases from J, with 16 bases between.